This TCR beta chain was identified in a study of T cell changes during pregnancy in multiple sclerosis. The protocol was immunoSEQ multiplex PCR, while the TCRdb copy is restricted to in-frame clones and leaves out a portion. The sample has 55,000 or so clones; approximately 92% are singletons. CDR3 length: 17 residues. The V gene's germline CDR1 is SGHTA and CDR2 FQGNSA. The germline V and J ends were trimmed by 6 bases and 7 bases, with 22 bases remaining between them. J is TRBJ1-6 and V is TRBV7-2, with D possibly matching TRBD1 (5 bases). The sequences come from CD4+ T cells from peripheral blood mononuclear cells, collected after pregnancy. The clonotype comes from a female donor in good health, enrolled as a control in a pregnancy study. DNA of the CDR3: TGTGCCAGCAGGGTTCGGACACAGTCCTTACTAAATTCACCCCTCCACTTT. The encoded protein is CASRVRTQSLLNSPLHF.